The 9 T cell receptor beta chains listed next were all sequenced from one sample in a study of response to subunit inactivated influenza vaccine. One entry per CDR3 protein results from TCRdb running MiXCR on the RT-PCR reads. Among hundreds of thousands of distinct CDR3 sequences listed, roughly 8.2% were seen once. Material: PBMCs from blood, obtained around 25 months after vaccination. Source of these receptors: a man aged 50 to 75 who received an inactivated influenza vaccine.

Comments on this clonotype: This may stem from a read error, because a much larger clone lies one nucleotide away. Since no conserved phenylalanine or tryptophan closes the CDR3, a read error is the likely cause. This chain uses TRBV29-1 with TRBJ2-7, with a weak D call TRBD1 (6 bases). Per the germline V gene, CDR1 is SQVTM and CDR2 is ANQGSEA. The ends were cut back, 4 bases at V and 3 bases at J, with 10 bases in the middle. The CDR3 runs to 12 residues. The CDR3 loop is CSVAGEYYEQYL. The CDR3 DNA reads TGCAGCGTTGCAGGGGAGTACTACGAGCAGTACCTC.

Only a few counts were recorded for this clonotype. The gene calls are TRBV7-2 and TRBJ1-2; D possibly corresponds to TRBD1 (5 bases). This CDR3 is 16 amino acids long. The ends were cut back, 3 bases at V and 3 bases at J, with 17 bases in the middle. Germline V lookup: CDR1 SGHTA, CDR2 FQGNSA. The CDR3 DNA reads TGTGCCAGCAGCTTTGGAACGGGGCAGGGCCACTATGGCTACACCTTC. Translation: CASSFGTGQGHYGYTF.

CDR3 residues: CASNRMGEVNEQYF. The CDR3 nucleotides read TGTGCCAGCAATCGTATGGGGGAGGTTAACGAGCAGTACTTC. The V call is TRBV14, the J call TRBJ2-7; TRBD2 might be the D (6 bases). The V end was cut by 7 bases, the J end by 5 bases, with 18 bases between. In germline, CDR1 is SGHDN, CDR2 FVKESK. This CDR3 contains 14 residues.

In this sample, this clonotype turned up a few times. The rearrangement joins TRBV2 to TRBJ2-1; weak D call: TRBD1 (6 bases). The V end was cut by 7 bases, the J end by 2 bases, with 15 bases between. The V gene's germline CDR1 is SNHLY and CDR2 FYNNEI. The CDR3 length is 15 residues. The CDR3: CASTPQGSPYNEQFF. CDR3 DNA: TGTGCCAGCACACCTCAGGGGAGCCCCTACAATGAGCAGTTCTTC.

This chain uses TRBV7-9 with TRBJ2-7; no clear D gene. This CDR3 region has 13 residues. V was trimmed by 10 bases and J by 0 bases, leaving 13 bases between them. The V gene's germline CDR1 is SEHNR and CDR2 FQNEAQ (reference sequence). Written as DNA, the CDR3 is TGTGCCATCAGACCCAGATACTCCTACGAGCAGTACTTC. Encoded protein: CAIRPRYSYEQYF.

This clonotype was observed many times. The CDR3 DNA is TGTGCCACCAGTGAGGGACCCGCCCGTGGAAAACTGTTTTTT. Protein product: CATSEGPARGKLFF. The chain is built from TRBV24-1 and TRBJ1-4; tentative D call: TRBD1 (5 bases). The CDR3 is 14 amino acids. Trimming pared 4 bases from V and 10 bases from J, leaving 15 bases between. Germline V lookup: CDR1 KGHDR, CDR2 SFDVKD.

The genes are TRBV5-1 and TRBJ1-1; possibly TRBD1 for D (5 bases). This CDR3 comprises 13 residues. V was clipped by 3 bases and J by 4 bases, with 10 bases between them. The germline V gene has CDR1 SGHRS and CDR2 YFSETQ. Written as DNA, the CDR3 is TGCGCCAGCAGCTGGGCGGGGGTCACTGAAGCTTTCTTT. Protein sequence: CASSWAGVTEAFF.

V gene TRBV12-3 or TRBV12-4 combines with J gene TRBJ2-3; possibly TRBD2 for D (6 bases). CDR3 length: 15 residues. V gave up 6 bases and J gave up 0 bases, with 13 bases separating them. DNA of the CDR3: TGTGCCAGCAGGTATAGCGGAGCCAGCACAGATACGCAGTATTTT. This translates into CASRYSGASTDTQYF.

This clonotype was counted a few times. The chain joins TRBV27 to TRBJ2-7, with a weak D call TRBD2 (6 bases). CDR3 length: 14 residues. Germline V CDR1 and CDR2: MNHEY, SMNVEV (reference sequence). Trimming removed 2 bases from V and 3 bases from J, with 11 bases in between. DNA of the CDR3: TGTGCCAGCAGTTTAAGTGGGGGACTCTACGAGCAGTACTTC. It codes for CASSLSGGLYEQYF.